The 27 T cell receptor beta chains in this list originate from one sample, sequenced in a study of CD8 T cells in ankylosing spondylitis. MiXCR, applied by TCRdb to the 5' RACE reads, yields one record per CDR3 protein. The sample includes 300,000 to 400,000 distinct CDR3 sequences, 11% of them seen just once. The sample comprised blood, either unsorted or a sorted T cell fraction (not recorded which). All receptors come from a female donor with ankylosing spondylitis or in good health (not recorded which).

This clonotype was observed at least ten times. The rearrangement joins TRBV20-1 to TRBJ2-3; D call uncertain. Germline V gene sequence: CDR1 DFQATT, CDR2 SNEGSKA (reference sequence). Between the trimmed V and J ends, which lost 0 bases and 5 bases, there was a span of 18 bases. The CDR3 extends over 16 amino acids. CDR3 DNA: TGCAGTGCTAGAGAGGTTTTCGAGGCTACACAAGATACGCAGTATTTT. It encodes CSAREVFEATQDTQYF.

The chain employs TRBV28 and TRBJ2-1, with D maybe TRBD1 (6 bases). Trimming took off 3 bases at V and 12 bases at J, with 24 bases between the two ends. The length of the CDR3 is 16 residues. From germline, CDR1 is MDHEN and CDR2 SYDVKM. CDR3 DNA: TGTGCCAGCAGTTTTATCGTGGGGGCAGGTGTCGAATGGCAGTTCTTC. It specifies CASSFIVGAGVEWQFF.

CDR3 amino acids: CASSFWRDLGHEQYF. The CDR3 DNA reads TGTGCCAGCAGTTTTTGGCGGGACCTCGGACACGAGCAGTACTTC. The chain joins TRBV28 to TRBJ2-7; TRBD2 is a possible D gene (6 bases). Trimming pared 3 bases from V and 5 bases from J, leaving 17 bases between. The CDR3 spans 15 residues. Germline CDR1 and CDR2: MDHEN and SYDVKM.

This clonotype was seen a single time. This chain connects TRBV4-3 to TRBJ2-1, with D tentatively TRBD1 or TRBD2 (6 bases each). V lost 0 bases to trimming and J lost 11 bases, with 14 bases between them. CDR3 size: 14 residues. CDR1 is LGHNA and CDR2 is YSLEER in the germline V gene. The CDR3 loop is CASSQDPSRGQQFF. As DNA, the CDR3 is TGCGCCAGCAGCCAAGATCCTTCACGGGGGCAGCAGTTCTTC.

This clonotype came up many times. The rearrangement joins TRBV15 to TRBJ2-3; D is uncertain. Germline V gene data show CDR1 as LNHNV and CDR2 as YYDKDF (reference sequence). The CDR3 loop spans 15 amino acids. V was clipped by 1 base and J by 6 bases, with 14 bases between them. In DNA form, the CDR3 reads TGTGCCACCAGCAGAGCTTATAGTCTCGAGGATACGCAGTATTTT. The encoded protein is CATSRAYSLEDTQYF.

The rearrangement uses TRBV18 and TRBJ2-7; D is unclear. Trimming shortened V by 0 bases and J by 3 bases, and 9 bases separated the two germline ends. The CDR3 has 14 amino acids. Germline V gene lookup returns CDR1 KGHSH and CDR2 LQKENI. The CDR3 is CASSPPGGNYEQYF. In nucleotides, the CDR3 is TGTGCCAGCTCACCACCAGGCGGAAACTACGAGCAGTACTTC.

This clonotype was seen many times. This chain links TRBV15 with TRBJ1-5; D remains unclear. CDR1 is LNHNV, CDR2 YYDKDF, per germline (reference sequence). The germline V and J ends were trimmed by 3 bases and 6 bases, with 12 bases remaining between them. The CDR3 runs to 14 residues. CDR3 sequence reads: CATSSPNFGQPQHF. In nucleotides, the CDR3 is TGTGCCACCAGCAGCCCAAATTTCGGTCAGCCCCAGCATTTT.

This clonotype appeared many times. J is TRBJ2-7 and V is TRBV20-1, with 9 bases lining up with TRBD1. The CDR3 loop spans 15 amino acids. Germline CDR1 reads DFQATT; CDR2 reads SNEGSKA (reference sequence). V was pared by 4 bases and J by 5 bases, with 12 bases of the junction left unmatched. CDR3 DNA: TGCAGTGCTAACCCTGGACAGGGGTCGGTCCACGAGCAGTACTTC. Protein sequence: CSANPGQGSVHEQYF.

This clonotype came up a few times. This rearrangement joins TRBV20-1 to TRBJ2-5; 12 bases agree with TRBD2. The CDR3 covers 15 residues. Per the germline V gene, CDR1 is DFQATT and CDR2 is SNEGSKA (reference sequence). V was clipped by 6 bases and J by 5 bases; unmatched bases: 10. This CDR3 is CSAQTSGSALETQYF. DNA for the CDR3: TGCAGTGCGCAGACTAGCGGGAGTGCTCTCGAGACCCAGTACTTC.

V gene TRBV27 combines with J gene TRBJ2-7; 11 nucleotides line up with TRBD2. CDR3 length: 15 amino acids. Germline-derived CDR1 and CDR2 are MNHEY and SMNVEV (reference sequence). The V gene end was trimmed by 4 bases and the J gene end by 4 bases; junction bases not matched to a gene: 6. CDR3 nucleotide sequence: TGTGCCAGCAGTTCTTTAGCGGGAGGGCCTTACGAGCAGTACTTC. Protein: CASSSLAGGPYEQYF.

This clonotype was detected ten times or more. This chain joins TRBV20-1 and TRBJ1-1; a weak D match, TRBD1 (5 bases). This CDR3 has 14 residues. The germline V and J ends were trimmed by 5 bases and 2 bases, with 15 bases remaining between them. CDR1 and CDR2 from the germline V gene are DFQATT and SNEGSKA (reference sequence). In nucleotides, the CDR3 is TGCAGTGCTGGGGGTCAGCTCATAAACACTGAAGCTTTCTTT. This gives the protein CSAGGQLINTEAFF.

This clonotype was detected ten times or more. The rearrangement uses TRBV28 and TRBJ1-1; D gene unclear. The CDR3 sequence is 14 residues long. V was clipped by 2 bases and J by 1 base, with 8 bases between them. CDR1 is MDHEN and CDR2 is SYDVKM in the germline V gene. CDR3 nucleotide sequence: TGTGCCAGCAGTTTAAGGATGGGGAACACTGAAGCTTTCTTT. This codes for CASSLRMGNTEAFF.

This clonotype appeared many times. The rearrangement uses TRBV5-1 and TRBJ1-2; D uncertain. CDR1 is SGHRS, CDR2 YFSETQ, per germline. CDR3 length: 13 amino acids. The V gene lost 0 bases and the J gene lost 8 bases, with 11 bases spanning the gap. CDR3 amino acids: CASSLDGDLGYTF. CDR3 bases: TGCGCCAGCAGCTTGGACGGCGATCTCGGCTACACCTTC.

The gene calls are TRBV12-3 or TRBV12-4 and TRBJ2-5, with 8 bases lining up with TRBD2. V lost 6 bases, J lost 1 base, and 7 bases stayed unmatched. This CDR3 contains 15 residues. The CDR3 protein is CASSFGGAVQETQYF. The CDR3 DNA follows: TGTGCCAGCAGCTTCGGGGGGGCCGTCCAAGAGACCCAGTACTTC.

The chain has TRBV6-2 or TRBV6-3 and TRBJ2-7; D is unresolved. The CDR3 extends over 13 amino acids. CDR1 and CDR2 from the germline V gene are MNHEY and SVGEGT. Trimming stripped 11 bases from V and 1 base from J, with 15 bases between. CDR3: CACNLNGSYEQYF. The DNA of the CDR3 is TGTGCCTGCAATTTGAACGGTTCCTACGAGCAGTACTTC.

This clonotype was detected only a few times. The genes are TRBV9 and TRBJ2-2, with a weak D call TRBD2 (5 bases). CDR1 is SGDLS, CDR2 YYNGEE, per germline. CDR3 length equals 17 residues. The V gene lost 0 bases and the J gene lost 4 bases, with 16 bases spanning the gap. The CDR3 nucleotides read TGTGCCAGCAGCGTAGCGGTCCAGGACCGGGGCACCGGGGAGCTGTTTTTT. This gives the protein CASSVAVQDRGTGELFF.

CDR3 nucleotide sequence: TGTGCCAGCAGTTTACAGGGGGCCAATCAGCCCCAGCATTTT. It translates to CASSLQGANQPQHF. This chain joins TRBV28 and TRBJ1-5; 8 positions agree with TRBD1. CDR1 and CDR2 (germline): MDHEN, SYDVKM. The J segment lost 3 bases and the V segment lost 2 bases, leaving 0 bases of the junction unmatched. The CDR3 sequence is 14 residues long. The full variable domain, in which reference TRBV28 and TRBJ1-5 provide the parts outside the CDR3, is DVKVTQSSRYLVKRTGEKVFLECVQDMDHENMFWYRQDPGLGLRLIYFSYDVKMKEKGDIPEGYSVSREKKERFSLILESASTNQTSMYLCASSLQGANQPQHFGDGTRLSIL.

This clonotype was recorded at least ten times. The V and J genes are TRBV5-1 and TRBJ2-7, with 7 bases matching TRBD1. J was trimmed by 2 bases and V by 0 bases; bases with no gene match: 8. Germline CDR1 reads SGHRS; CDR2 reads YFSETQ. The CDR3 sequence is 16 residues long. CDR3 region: CASSLGPGQETYEQYF. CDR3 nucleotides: TGCGCCAGCAGCTTGGGACCTGGACAGGAGACCTACGAGCAGTACTTC.

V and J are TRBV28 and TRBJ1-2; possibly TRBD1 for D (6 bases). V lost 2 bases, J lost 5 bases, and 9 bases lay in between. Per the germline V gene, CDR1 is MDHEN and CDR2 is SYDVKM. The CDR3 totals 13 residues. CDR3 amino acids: CASSLGQRYGYTF. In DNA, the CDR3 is TGTGCCAGCAGTTTAGGACAGCGATATGGCTACACCTTC.

CDR3 protein: CASDPAEQYF. CDR3 DNA sequence: TGTGCCAGTGACCCCGCGGAGCAGTACTTC. V and J are TRBV28 and TRBJ2-7, with D unresolved. Germline assignment: CDR1 MDHEN and CDR2 SYDVKM. The CDR3 is 10 residues long. The V and J ends lost 9 bases and 7 bases respectively, with 10 bases between them.

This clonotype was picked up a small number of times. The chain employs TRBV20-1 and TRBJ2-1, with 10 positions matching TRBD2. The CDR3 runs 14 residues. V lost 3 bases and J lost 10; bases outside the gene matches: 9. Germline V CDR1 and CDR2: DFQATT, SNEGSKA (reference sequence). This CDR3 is CSASQLAGEREQFF. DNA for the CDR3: TGCAGTGCTAGTCAGCTAGCGGGGGAGAGGGAGCAGTTCTTC.

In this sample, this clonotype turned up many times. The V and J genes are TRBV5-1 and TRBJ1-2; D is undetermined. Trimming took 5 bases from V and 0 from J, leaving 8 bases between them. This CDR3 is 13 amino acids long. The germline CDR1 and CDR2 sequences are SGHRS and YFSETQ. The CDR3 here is CASSEGSNYGYTF. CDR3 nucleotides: TGCGCCAGCAGTGAAGGTTCTAACTATGGCTACACCTTC.

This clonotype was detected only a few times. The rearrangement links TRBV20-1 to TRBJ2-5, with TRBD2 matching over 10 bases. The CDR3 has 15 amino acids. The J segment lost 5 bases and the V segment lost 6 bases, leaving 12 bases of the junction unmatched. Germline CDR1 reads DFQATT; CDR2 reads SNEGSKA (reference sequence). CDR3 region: CSAKPTSGAEETQYF. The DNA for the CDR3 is TGCAGTGCCAAGCCAACTAGCGGGGCCGAGGAGACCCAGTACTTC.

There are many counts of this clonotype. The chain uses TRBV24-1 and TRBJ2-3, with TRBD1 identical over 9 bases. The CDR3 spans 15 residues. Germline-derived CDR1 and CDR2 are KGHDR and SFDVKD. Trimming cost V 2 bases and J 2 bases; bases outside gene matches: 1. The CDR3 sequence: CATSDWDRDTDTQYF. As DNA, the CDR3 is TGTGCCACCAGTGATTGGGACAGGGACACAGATACGCAGTATTTT.

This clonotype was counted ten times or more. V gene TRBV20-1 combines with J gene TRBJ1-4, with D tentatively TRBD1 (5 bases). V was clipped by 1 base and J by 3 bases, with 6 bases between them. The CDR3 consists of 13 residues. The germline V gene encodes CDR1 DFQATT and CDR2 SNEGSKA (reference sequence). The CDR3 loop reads CSARGGANEKLFF. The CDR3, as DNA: TGCAGTGCTAGAGGAGGGGCTAATGAAAAACTGTTTTTT.

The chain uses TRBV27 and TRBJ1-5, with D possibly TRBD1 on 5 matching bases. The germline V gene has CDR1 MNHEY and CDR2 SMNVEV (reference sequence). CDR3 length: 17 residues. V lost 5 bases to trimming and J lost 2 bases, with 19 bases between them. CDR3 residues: CASSPQGRGDGNQPQHF. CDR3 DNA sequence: TGTGCCAGCAGTCCCCAAGGAAGGGGTGATGGCAATCAGCCCCAGCATTTT.

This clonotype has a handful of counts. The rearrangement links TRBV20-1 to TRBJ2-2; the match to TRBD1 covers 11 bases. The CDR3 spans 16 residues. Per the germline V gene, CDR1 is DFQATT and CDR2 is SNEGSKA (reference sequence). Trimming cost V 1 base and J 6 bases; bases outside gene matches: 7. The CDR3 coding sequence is TGCAGTGCTAGAGTCACGCCGGGACAGGGGGCCGGGGAGCTGTTTTTT. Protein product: CSARVTPGQGAGELFF.